This T cell receptor beta chain stems from a study of T cell responses to AZD1222 COVID-19 vaccine. Germline V gives CDR1 SGHNT, CDR2 YYREEE (reference sequence). The CDR3 is 14 residues long. J lost 5 bases, V lost 1 base, and 5 bases had no gene match. TCRdb's copy holds only in-frame clones and misses some; the assay was immunoSEQ multiplex PCR. The sample has approximately 180,000 clones, 80% to 90% seen once. The sample here was peripheral blood, taken on day 0 of AZD1222 vaccination. V and J are TRBV5-4 and TRBJ2-7; 8 bases map to TRBD1. The clonotype was recovered from an adult in good health. The CDR3, as DNA: TGTGCCAGCAGCTTGAGGACAGGGTTAAACGAGCAGTACTTC. Translation: CASSLRTGLNEQYF.